One sample yielded the 8 T cell receptor beta chains listed below, sequenced in a study of blood T cell repertoires in COVID-19. This table comes from immunoSEQ multiplex PCR, and its TCRdb copy is limited to in-frame clones, with some not included. Counted here are 150,000 to 200,000 clones, about 85% occurring once; the ten biggest clones make up around 5.4%. The sample comprised peripheral blood. The receptor set was obtained from a woman between 50 and 59 years old with COVID-19, enrolled during active disease.

The chain links TRBV5-6 to TRBJ2-1, with 11 nucleotides matching TRBD2. Germline V gene lookup returns CDR1 SGHDT and CDR2 YYEEEE. V trimming: 4 bases; J trimming: 5 bases; junction bases outside the gene matches: 5. The CDR3 sequence is 15 residues long. The CDR3 DNA sequence: TGTGCCAGCAGCCGTAGCGGGGGGGCCCACAATGAGCAGTTCTTC. Its translation is CASSRSGGAHNEQFF. The full variable domain, with the rest looked up from reference TRBV5-6 and TRBJ2-1, is DAGVTQSPTHLIKTRGQQVTLRCSPKSGHDTVSWYQQALGQGPQFIFQYYEEEERQRGNFPDRFSGHQFPNYSSELNVNALLLGDSALYLCASSRSGGAHNEQFFGPGTRLTVL.

J is TRBJ2-7 and V is TRBV28; 8 nucleotides agree with TRBD2. The CDR3 totals 13 residues. Germline lookup yields CDR1 MDHEN and CDR2 SYDVKM. Germline trimming cut 2 bases from V and 3 bases from J; bases unmatched to any gene: 0. The CDR3 sequence is CASSLTSGYEQYF. DNA for the CDR3: TGTGCCAGCAGTTTAACTAGCGGCTACGAGCAGTACTTC.

The V and J genes are TRBV4-3 and TRBJ2-1, with TRBD2 matching 8 bases. Germline V lookup: CDR1 LGHNA, CDR2 YSLEER. CDR3 length: 15 amino acids. J lost 0 bases, V lost 4 bases, and 2 bases had no gene match. The DNA for the CDR3 is TGCGCCAGCAGCCTGAGCGGGGGCTCCTACAATGAGCAGTTCTTC. Encoded protein: CASSLSGGSYNEQFF.

Only one count was recorded for this clone. The identical CDR3 is also encoded by other nucleotide sequences in the sample. The chain joins TRBV5-1 to TRBJ1-2; no clear D gene. Germline CDR1 and CDR2: SGHRS and YFSETQ. The germline V and J ends were trimmed by 0 bases and 3 bases, with 6 bases remaining between them. The CDR3 has 13 residues. DNA for the CDR3: TGCGCCAGCAGCTTGGGGCAGGACTATGGCTACACCTTC. The encoded protein is CASSLGQDYGYTF.

The rearrangement uses TRBV6-5 and TRBJ2-2; D possibly corresponds to TRBD1 (6 bases). This CDR3 is built from 13 residues. Germline V gene lookup returns CDR1 MNHEY and CDR2 SVGAGI. V lost 7 bases and J 6 bases, leaving 12 bases between the germline ends. The CDR3 DNA follows: TGTGCCAGCAACCCTAGGGGGTCCGGGGAGCTGTTTTTT. The encoded protein is CASNPRGSGELFF.

The CDR3 region is CASSQTSGGAVSTGELFF. The CDR3 bases are TGTGCCAGCAGCCAGACTAGCGGGGGGGCGGTCAGCACCGGGGAGCTGTTTTTT. This rearrangement joins TRBV7-8 to TRBJ2-2, with TRBD2 matching over 14 bases. CDR1 and CDR2 from the germline V gene are SGHVS and FQNEAQ. The CDR3 length is 18 residues. Trimming took 5 bases from V and 4 from J; bases not matched to a gene: 9.

V usage is TRBV30 and J usage is TRBJ1-4; D is uncertain. Between the trimmed V and J ends, which lost 3 bases and 6 bases, there was a span of 11 bases. This CDR3 is built from 13 residues. Germline CDR1 and CDR2: GTSNPN and SVGIG (reference sequence). Here the CDR3 reads CAWSLTRDEKLFF. DNA for the CDR3: TGTGCCTGGAGCCTGACCCGGGATGAAAAACTGTTTTTT.

The chain carries TRBV5-6 and TRBJ2-1; TRBD1 might be the D (5 bases). Germline assignment: CDR1 SGHDT and CDR2 YYEEEE. CDR3 length: 12 amino acids. V lost 0 bases and J 8 bases, leaving 6 bases between the germline ends. The CDR3: CASSLGGYEQFF. The DNA of the CDR3 is TGTGCCAGCAGCTTGGGGGGCTATGAGCAGTTCTTC. The full variable domain, its missing parts supplied by reference TRBV5-6 and TRBJ2-1, is DAGVTQSPTHLIKTRGQQVTLRCSPKSGHDTVSWYQQALGQGPQFIFQYYEEEERQRGNFPDRFSGHQFPNYSSELNVNALLLGDSALYLCASSLGGYEQFFGPGTRLTVL.